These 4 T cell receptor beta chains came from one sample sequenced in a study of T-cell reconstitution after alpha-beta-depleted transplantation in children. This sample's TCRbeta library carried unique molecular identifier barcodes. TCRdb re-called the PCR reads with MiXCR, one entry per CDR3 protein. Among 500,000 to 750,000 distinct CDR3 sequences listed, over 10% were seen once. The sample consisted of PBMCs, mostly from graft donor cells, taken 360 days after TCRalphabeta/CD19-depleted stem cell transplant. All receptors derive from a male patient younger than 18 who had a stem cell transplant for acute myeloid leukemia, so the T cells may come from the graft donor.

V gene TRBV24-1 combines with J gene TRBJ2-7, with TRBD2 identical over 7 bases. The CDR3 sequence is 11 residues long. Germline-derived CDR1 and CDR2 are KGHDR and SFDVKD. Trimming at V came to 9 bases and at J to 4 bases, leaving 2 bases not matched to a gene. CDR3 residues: CATSSGYEQYF. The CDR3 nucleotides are TGTGCCACCTCTAGCGGTTACGAGCAGTACTTC.

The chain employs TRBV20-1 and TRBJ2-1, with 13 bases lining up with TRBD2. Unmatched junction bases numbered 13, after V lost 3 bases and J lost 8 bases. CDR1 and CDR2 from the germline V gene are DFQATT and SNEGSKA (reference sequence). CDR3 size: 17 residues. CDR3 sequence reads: CSASSQRGLAGNYEQFF. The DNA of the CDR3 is TGCAGTGCTAGTTCGCAGAGGGGACTAGCGGGAAACTATGAGCAGTTCTTC.

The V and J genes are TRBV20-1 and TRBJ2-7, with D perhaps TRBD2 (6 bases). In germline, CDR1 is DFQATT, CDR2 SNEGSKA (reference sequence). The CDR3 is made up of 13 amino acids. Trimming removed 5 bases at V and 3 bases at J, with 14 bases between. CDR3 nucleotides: TGCAGTGCTTTCCGGGACTCCATCTACGAGCAGTACTTC. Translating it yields CSAFRDSIYEQYF.

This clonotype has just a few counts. The CDR3 region has the DNA TGTGCCAGCAGCCACGGGACTCCCACAGATACGCAGTATTTT. Translating gives CASSHGTPTDTQYF. J is TRBJ2-3 and V is TRBV6-2 or TRBV6-3; a possible D gene is TRBD2 (6 bases). Germline V gene lookup returns CDR1 MNHEY and CDR2 SVGEGT. There are 14 residues in the CDR3. Deletions cut 6 bases from V and 2 bases from J, with 12 bases between.